Described below is a single T cell receptor (beta chain) sequence and its context. Antigen unknown. The primer mix had 60 Vbeta and 13 Jbeta primers. Clones were sequenced by immunoSEQ multiplex PCR, and TCRdb holds only the in-frame ones, with some missing. The profile shows approximately 160,000 clones, 64% of them singletons. The V segment lost 5 bases and the J segment 7 bases; nucleotides outside the gene matches: 7. Germline V gene data show CDR1 as SGHTA and CDR2 as FQGNSA. The length of the CDR3 is 13 residues. This record comes from a study of cytomegalovirus exposure and HLA in healthy donors. Background on the study: Earlier sequencing of about 179 million T cells yielded fewer than 140 million unique TCR beta sequences. Caucasian-associated ancestry cluster membership applied to about four fifths of a few hundred genotyped donors.

Points from the study as a whole: Several V segments, TRBV6-2 and TRBV6-3 among them, could not be told apart and were dropped. Prior analysis indicated that the majority of TCR beta V segments exhibited productivity approximately 90% or approximately 30% of the time.

The chain is built from TRBV7-2 and TRBJ2-5, with 7 nucleotides matching TRBD2. What was sequenced was PBMCs. The TCR was taken from a woman younger than 45 in good health and CMV-seropositive. CDR3 DNA: TGTGCCAGCAGCACAACCGGGACTACGACCCAGTACTTC. Translating it yields CASSTTGTTTQYF.